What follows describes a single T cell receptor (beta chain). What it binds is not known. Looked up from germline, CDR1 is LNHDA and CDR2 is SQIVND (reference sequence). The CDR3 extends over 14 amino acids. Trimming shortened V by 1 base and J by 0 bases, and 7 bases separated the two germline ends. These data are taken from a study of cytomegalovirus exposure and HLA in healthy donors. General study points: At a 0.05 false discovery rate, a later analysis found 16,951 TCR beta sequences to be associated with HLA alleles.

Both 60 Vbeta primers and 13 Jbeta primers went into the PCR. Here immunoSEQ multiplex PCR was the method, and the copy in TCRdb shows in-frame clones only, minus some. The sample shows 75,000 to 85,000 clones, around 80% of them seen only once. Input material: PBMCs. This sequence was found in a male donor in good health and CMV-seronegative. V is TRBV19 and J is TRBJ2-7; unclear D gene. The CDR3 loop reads CASSIGRYSYEQYF. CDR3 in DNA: TGTGCCAGTAGTATAGGTCGGTACTCCTACGAGCAGTACTTC.